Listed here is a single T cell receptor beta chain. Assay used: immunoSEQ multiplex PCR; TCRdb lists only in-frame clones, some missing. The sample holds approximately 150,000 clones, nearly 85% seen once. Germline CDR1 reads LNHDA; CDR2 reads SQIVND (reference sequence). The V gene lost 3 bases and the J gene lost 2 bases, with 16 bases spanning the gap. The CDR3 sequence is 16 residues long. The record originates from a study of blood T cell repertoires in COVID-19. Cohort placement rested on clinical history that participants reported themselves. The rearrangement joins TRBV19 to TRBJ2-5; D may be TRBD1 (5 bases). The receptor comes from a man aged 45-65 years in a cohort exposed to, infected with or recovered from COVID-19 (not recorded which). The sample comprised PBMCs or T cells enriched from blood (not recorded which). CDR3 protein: CASSIYVVGAQETQYF. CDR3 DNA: TGTGCCAGTAGTATTTACGTGGTAGGGGCTCAAGAGACCCAGTACTTC.